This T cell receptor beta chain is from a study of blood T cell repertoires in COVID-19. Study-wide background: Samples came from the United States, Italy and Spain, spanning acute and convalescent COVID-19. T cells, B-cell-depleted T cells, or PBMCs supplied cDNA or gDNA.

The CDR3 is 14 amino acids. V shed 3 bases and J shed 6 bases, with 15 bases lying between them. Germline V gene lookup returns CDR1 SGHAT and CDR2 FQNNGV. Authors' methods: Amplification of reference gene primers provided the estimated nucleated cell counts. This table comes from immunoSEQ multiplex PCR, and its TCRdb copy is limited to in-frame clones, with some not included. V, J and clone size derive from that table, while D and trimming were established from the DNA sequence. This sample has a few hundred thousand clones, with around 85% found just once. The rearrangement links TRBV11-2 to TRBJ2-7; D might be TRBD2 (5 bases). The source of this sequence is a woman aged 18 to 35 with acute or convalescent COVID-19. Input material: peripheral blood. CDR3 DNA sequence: TGTGCCAGCAGCTTCGTAGCCGAGGGCCTCGAGCAGTACTTC. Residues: CASSFVAEGLEQYF.